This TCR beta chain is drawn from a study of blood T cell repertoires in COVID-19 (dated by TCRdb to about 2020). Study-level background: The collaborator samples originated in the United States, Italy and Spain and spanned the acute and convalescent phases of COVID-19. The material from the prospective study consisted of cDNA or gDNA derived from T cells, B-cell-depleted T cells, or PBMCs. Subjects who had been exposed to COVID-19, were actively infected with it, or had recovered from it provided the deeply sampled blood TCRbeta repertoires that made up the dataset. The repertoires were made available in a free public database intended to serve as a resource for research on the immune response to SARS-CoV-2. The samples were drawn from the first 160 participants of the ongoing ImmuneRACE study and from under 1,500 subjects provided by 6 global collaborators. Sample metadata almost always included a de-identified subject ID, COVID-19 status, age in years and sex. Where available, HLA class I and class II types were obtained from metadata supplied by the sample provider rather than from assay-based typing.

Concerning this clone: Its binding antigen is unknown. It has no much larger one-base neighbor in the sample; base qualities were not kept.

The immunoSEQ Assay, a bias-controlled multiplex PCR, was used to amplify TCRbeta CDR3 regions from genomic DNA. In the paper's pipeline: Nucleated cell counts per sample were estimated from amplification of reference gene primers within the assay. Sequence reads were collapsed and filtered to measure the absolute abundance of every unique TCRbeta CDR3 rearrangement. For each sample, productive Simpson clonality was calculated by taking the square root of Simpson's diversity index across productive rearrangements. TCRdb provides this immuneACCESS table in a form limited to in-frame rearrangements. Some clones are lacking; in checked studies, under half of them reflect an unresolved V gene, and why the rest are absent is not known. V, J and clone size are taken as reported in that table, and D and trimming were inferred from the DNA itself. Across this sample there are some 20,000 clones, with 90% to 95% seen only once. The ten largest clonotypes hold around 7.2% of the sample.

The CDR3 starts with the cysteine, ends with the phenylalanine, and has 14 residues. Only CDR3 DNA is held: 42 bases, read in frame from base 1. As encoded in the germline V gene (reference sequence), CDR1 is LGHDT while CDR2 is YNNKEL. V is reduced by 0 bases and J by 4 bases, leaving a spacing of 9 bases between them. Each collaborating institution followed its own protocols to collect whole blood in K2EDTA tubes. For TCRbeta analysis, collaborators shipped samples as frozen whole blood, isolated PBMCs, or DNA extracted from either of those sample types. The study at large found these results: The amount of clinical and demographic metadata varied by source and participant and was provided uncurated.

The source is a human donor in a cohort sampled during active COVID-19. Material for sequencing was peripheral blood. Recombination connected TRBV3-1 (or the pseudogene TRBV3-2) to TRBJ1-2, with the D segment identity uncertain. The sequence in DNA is TGTGCCAGCAGCCAAGATGTAACTGGCTATGGCTACACCTTC. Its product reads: CASSQDVTGYGYTF.